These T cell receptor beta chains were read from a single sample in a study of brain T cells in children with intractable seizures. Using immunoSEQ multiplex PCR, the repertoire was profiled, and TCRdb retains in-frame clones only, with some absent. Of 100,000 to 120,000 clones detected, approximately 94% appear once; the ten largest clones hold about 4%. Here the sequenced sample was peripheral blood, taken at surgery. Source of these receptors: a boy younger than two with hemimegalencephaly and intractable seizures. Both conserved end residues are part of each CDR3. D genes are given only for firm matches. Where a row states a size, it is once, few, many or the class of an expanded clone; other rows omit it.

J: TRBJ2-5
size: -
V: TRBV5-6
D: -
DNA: TGTGCCAGCAGCTTATGGTACCAAGAGACCCAGTACTTC
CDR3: CASSLWYQETQYF

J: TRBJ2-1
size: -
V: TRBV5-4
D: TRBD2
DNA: TGTGCCAGCAGCGGGGAGCGGGAGGCCTACAATGAGCAGTTCTTC
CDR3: CASSGEREAYNEQFF

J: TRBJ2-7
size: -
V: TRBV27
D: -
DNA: TGTGCCAGCAGTTTATCCGGTGGGGGAATCTACGAGCAGTACTTC
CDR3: CASSLSGGGIYEQYF

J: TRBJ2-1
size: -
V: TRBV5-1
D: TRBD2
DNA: TGCGCCAGCAGCCCCCGGGGAGCGGGATCAAATGAGCAGTTCTTC
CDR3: CASSPRGAGSNEQFF

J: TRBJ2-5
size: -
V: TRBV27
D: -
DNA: TGTGCCAGCAGCCACAAGTGGCCACACGAGACCCAGTACTTC
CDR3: CASSHKWPHETQYF

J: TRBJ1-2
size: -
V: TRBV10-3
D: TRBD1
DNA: TGTGCCATCAGTGATGTCAGGGGGGACGGCTACACCTTC
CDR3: CAISDVRGDGYTF

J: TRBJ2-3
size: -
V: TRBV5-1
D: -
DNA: TGCGCCAGCAGCCCCTACCGGGATACGCAGTATTTT
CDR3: CASSPYRDTQYF

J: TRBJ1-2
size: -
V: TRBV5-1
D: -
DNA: TGCGCCAGCAGCTTGGCCGTGGAGGCCGGCGGCTACACCTTC
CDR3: CASSLAVEAGGYTF

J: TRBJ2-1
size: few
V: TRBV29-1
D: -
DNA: TGCAGCGTTGAAGGAGGGGAGGTATACAATGAGCAGTTCTTC
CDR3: CSVEGGEVYNEQFF

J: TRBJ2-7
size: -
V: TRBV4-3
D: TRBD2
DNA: TGCGCCAGCAGCCAAGTTGTGACTAGCGGGGGTGGCCACGAGCAGTACTTC
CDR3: CASSQVVTSGGGHEQYF

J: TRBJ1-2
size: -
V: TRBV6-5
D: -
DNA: TGTGCCAGCAGTTACTCGTCCCATGGCTACACCTTC
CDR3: CASSYSSHGYTF

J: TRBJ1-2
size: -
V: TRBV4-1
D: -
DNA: TGCGCCAGCAGCCCAGAAGGATCTCGGCCCAACTATGGCTACACCTTC
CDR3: CASSPEGSRPNYGYTF

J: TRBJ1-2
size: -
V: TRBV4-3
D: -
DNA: TGCGCCAGCAGCCAAGATCTTGGCAGGGCTTACTATGGCTACACCTTC
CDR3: CASSQDLGRAYYGYTF

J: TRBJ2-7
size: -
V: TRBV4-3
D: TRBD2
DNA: TGCGCCAGCAGCCAAGAGACGGGAGGATCCGAGCAGTACTTC
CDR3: CASSQETGGSEQYF

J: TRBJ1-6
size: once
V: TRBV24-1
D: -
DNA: TGTGCCACCAGTGATCCAAATTCACCCCTCCACTTT
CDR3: CATSDPNSPLHF

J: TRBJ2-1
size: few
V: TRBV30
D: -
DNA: TGTGCCTGGAGCGAGGACTACAATGAGCAGTTCTTC
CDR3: CAWSEDYNEQFF

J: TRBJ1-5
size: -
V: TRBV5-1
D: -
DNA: TGCGCCAGCAGCCCAGGTGGGGGACTGCTCGGCATGAGCAATCAGCCCCAGCATTTT
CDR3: CASSPGGGLLGMSNQPQHF

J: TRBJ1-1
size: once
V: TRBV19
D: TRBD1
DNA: TGTGCCAGTAGTATGGGTCGGACAGGGGCTTTCTTT
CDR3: CASSMGRTGAFF

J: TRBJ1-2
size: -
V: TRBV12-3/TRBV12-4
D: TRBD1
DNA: TGTGCCAGCAGTCCGCGACAGGGTGGGGGCTACACCTTC
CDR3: CASSPRQGGGYTF

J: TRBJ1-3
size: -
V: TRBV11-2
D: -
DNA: TGTGCCAGCAGCTTCGGGACAAACTCTGGAAACACCATATATTTT
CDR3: CASSFGTNSGNTIYF

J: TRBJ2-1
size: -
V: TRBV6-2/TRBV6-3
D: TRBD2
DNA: TGTGCCAGCAGTTACTCCAGGAGACTAGCGGGTTACAATGAGCAGTTCTTC
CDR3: CASSYSRRLAGYNEQFF

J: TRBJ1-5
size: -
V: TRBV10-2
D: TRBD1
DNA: TGCGCCAGCAGTGGACGAGACAGGGAACGGGACAATCAGCCCCAGCATTTT
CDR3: CASSGRDRERDNQPQHF

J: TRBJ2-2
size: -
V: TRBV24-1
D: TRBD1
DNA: TGTGCCACCAGTGATCCAGGACAGGGGGCCGGGGAGCTGTTTTTT
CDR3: CATSDPGQGAGELFF

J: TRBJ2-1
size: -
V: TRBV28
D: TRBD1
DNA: TGTGCCAGCAGCCAACCCCTTCGACAGGGGGCGAACGGGGTTACAAGGGACTACAATGAGCAGTTCTTC
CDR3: CASSQPLRQGANGVTRDYNEQFF

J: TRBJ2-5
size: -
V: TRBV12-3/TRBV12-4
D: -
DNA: TGTGCCAGCAGTTTTTGGGGCCAAGAGACCCAGTACTTC
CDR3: CASSFWGQETQYF

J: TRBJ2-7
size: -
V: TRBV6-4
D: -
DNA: TGTGCCAGCAACCAACAGATCGGACGGCCGTCCTACGAGCAGTACTTC
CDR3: CASNQQIGRPSYEQYF

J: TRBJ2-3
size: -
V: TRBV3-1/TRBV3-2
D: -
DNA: TGTGCCAGCAGCCAAGTTCCCCTTCGTGGGCCAGATACGCAGTATTTT
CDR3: CASSQVPLRGPDTQYF

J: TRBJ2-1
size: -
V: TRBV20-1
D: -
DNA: TGCAGTGCTAGCCGCAATGAGCAGTTCTTC
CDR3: CSASRNEQFF

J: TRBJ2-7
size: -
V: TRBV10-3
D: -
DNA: TGTGCCATCAGTGAATCAGTGTTCTACGAGCAGTACTTC
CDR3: CAISESVFYEQYF

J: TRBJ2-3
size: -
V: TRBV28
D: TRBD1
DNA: TGTGCCAGCAGCTACCTCGAGGCAGGGGGCGAGCCAGATACGCAGTATTTT
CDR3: CASSYLEAGGEPDTQYF

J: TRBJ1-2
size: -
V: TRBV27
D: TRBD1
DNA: TGTGCCAGCAGTTTATATTCGACAGGGGCATCGGGTTATGGCTACACCTTC
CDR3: CASSLYSTGASGYGYTF

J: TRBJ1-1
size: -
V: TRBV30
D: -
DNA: TGTGCCTGGAGTACATCTAGGGGCTCCGGCACTGAAGCTTTCTTT
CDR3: CAWSTSRGSGTEAFF

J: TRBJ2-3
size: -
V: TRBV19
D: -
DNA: TGTGCCAGTAGTACTACAGCAACCCGCACAGATACGCAGTATTTT
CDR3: CASSTTATRTDTQYF

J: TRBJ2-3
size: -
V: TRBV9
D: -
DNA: TGTGCCAGCAGCGTAGCTCCAGCCGGAGATACGCAGTATTTT
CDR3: CASSVAPAGDTQYF

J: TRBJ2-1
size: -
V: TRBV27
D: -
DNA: TGTGCCAGCAGTCCGATCGGGGAGAGCTCCTACAATGAGCAGTTCTTC
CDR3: CASSPIGESSYNEQFF

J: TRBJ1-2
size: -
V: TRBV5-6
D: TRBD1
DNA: TGTGCCAGCAGCTTCAGACAGGGGGACGGCTACACCTTC
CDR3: CASSFRQGDGYTF

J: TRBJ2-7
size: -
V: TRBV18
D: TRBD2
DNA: TGTGCCAGCTCACCGATAGCGGGAGTGGGGAACTACGAGCAGTACTTC
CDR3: CASSPIAGVGNYEQYF

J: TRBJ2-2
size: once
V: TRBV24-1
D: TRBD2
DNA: TGTGCCACCAGTGATTTGAAGGGACTAGCGGGAAGGATAGGGGAGCTGTTTTTT
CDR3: CATSDLKGLAGRIGELFF

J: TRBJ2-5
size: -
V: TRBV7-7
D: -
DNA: TGTGCCAGCAGCTTACGGGTGGGAATAGAGACCCAGTACTTC
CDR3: CASSLRVGIETQYF

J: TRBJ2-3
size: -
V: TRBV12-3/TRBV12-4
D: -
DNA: TGTGCCAGCAGTCGACTAGCAGATACGCAGTATTTT
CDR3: CASSRLADTQYF

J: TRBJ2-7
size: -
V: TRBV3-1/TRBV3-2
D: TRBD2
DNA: TGTGCCAGCAGCCTAAAGACTAGCGGGAGTGAGCAGTACTTC
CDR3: CASSLKTSGSEQYF

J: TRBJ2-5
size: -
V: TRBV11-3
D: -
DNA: TGTGCCAGCAGCTTACGCAGCAGGCGGGCCGGTGGAGAGACCCAGTACTTC
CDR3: CASSLRSRRAGGETQYF

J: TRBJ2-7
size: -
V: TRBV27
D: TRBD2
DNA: TGTGCCAGCAGTTTAGTTTTGCCTAGCGGGAGTCCTTACGAGCAGTACTTC
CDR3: CASSLVLPSGSPYEQYF

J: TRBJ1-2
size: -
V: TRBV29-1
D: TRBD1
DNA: TGCAGCGCCCCGGGACAGGGTCCTAACTATGGCTACACCTTC
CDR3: CSAPGQGPNYGYTF

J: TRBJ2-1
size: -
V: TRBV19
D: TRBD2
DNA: TGTGCCAGTAGTATTTGGGCTAGCGGAGACAATGAGCAGTTCTTC
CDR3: CASSIWASGDNEQFF

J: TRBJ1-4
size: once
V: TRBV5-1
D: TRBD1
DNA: TGCGCCAGCAGCTTGGGGACAGGGAGGGATGAAAAACTGTTTTTT
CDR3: CASSLGTGRDEKLFF

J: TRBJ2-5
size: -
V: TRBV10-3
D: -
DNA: TGTGCCATCCGGAGGGCGACCAAAGAGACCCAGTACTTC
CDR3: CAIRRATKETQYF

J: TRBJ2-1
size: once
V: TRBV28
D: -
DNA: TGTGCCAGCAGCCATTACAGGGTTACCTACAATGAGCAGTTCTTC
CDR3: CASSHYRVTYNEQFF

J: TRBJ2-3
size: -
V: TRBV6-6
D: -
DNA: TGTGCCAGCAGGGGCTACACAGATACGCAGTATTTT
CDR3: CASRGYTDTQYF